Each of the 12 T cell receptor beta chains below was sequenced from the same sample in a study of T-cell reconstitution after alpha-beta-depleted transplantation in children. The TCRbeta library was prepared with unique molecular identifiers. TCRdb recomputed calls from the PCR reads with MiXCR, one row per CDR3 protein. The sample shows just under 350,000 distinct CDR3 sequences, 15% to 20% of them seen only once. Sequenced material: PBMCs, mostly from graft donor cells, taken 360 days after TCRalphabeta/CD19-depleted stem cell transplant. Receptor source: a male patient aged 2 to 10 who had a stem cell transplant for acute lymphoblastic leukemia, so the T cells may come from the graft donor.

This clonotype was observed at least ten times. The chain joins TRBV6-2 or TRBV6-3 to TRBJ2-1; perhaps TRBD2 as D (5 bases). V dropped 7 bases and J dropped 8 bases, with 12 bases sitting between them. Germline CDR1 is MNHEY and CDR2 is SVGEGT. The CDR3 runs 12 residues. The CDR3 region has the DNA TGTGCCAGCACCATGAGGGTGGATGAGCAGTTCTTC. It yields the protein CASTMRVDEQFF.

This clonotype was seen a handful of times. As DNA, the CDR3 is TGCGCCAGCAGCTTGGCGTCCCCGGGGAACATTCAGTACTTC. This codes for CASSLASPGNIQYF. V is TRBV5-1 and J is TRBJ2-4, with D possibly matching TRBD2 (5 bases). V shed 0 bases and J shed 7 bases, with 11 bases lying between them. The CDR3 has 14 residues. Germline CDR1 reads SGHRS; CDR2 reads YFSETQ. The full variable domain, in which reference TRBV5-1 and TRBJ2-4 provide the parts outside the CDR3, is KAGVTQTPRYLIKTRGQQVTLSCSPISGHRSVSWYQQTPGQGLQFLFEYFSETQRNKGNFPGRFSGRQFSNSRSEMNVSTLELGDSALYLCASSLASPGNIQYFGAGTRLSVL.

This clonotype was counted between two and nine times. This chain connects TRBV2 to TRBJ2-3, with 10 bases lining up with TRBD1. With V trimmed by 2 bases and J by 2 bases, 10 bases remained unmatched. CDR1 and CDR2 from the germline V gene are SNHLY and FYNNEI. The CDR3 spans 18 residues. CDR3 in amino acids: CASSETLWGQGITDTQYF. CDR3 bases: TGTGCCAGCAGTGAAACGTTGTGGGGACAGGGGATCACAGATACGCAGTATTTT.

The chain joins TRBV5-1 to TRBJ1-1; 7 bases map to TRBD1. In germline, CDR1 is SGHRS, CDR2 YFSETQ. There are 16 residues in the CDR3. The V segment lost 4 bases and the J segment 1 base; nucleotides outside the gene matches: 10. CDR3 sequence (DNA): TGCGCCAGCAGCGCGTTTCCCGGGACAGCGAACACTGAAGCTTTCTTT. This sequence encodes CASSAFPGTANTEAFF.

This chain connects TRBV11-3 to TRBJ2-3; D is unresolved. The germline V gene has CDR1 SGHNT and CDR2 YENEEA. The CDR3 extends over 13 amino acids. V was cut by 5 bases and J by 0 bases, with 6 bases left in between. CDR3 in amino acids: CASSPHSTDTQYF. CDR3 bases: TGTGCCAGCAGCCCCCACAGCACAGATACGCAGTATTTT.

This clonotype was picked up a small number of times. V usage is TRBV10-2 and J usage is TRBJ2-3, with D tentatively TRBD1 or TRBD2 (5 bases each). Germline-derived CDR1 and CDR2 are WSHSY and SAAADI. V gave up 4 bases and J gave up 1 base, with 12 bases separating them. The CDR3 covers 15 residues. CDR3 sequence reads: CASSARAGRTDTQYF. In DNA form, the CDR3 reads TGCGCCAGCAGTGCGAGGGCAGGGCGCACAGATACGCAGTATTTT.

V usage is TRBV5-1 and J usage is TRBJ2-5, with D tentatively TRBD2 (6 bases). Germline CDR1 is SGHRS and CDR2 is YFSETQ. The V end lost 2 bases, the J end lost 2 bases, and 16 bases lay between the germline ends. The CDR3 sequence is 16 residues long. The CDR3 is CASSFPYGRFQETQYF. CDR3 nucleotide sequence: TGCGCCAGCAGCTTCCCCTACGGGAGATTTCAAGAGACCCAGTACTTC.

There are many counts of this clonotype. The V and J genes are TRBV12-3 or TRBV12-4 and TRBJ2-1, with 11 bases fitting TRBD2. The CDR3 extends over 17 amino acids. Trimming cost V 4 bases and J 4 bases; bases outside gene matches: 9. DNA of the CDR3: TGTGCCAGCAGTTCCTACCTACTAGCGGGAGCTTACAATGAGCAGTTCTTC. This encodes CASSSYLLAGAYNEQFF.

This clonotype turned up a few times. The V and J genes are TRBV28 and TRBJ2-2, with D perhaps being TRBD1 or TRBD2 (6 bases each). The CDR3 covers 15 residues. V dropped 6 bases and J dropped 7 bases, with 18 bases sitting between them. CDR1 is MDHEN and CDR2 is SYDVKM in the germline V gene. CDR3 sequence reads: CASREGVVFGGELFF. CDR3 sequence (DNA): TGTGCCAGCAGGGAGGGGGTAGTGTTCGGCGGGGAGCTGTTTTTT.

This clonotype was observed many times. This rearrangement joins TRBV28 to TRBJ1-1; 7 bases are a match to TRBD1. Looked up from germline, CDR1 is MDHEN and CDR2 is SYDVKM. V dropped 6 bases and J dropped 4; count of bases not matched to a gene: 14. There are 16 residues in the CDR3. DNA for the CDR3: TGTGCCAGCAGCCCAGACGGGGGGAGGGGGCGCACTGAAGCTTTCTTT. It encodes CASSPDGGRGRTEAFF.

The chain recombines TRBV6-5 with TRBJ2-7; possibly TRBD2 for D (6 bases). The CDR3 covers 18 residues. CDR1 is MNHEY and CDR2 is SVGAGI in the germline V gene. The V and J ends lost 0 bases and 0 bases respectively, with 18 bases between them. The CDR3 DNA reads as TGTGCCAGCAGTTACTCGGGGTCTGGCGGGGCGAGCTCCTACGAGCAGTACTTC. Amino acids: CASSYSGSGGASSYEQYF.

The CDR3 sequence: CASSQRTSATRTDTQYF. The DNA of the CDR3 is TGCGCCAGCAGCCAACGGACTAGCGCGACCCGCACAGATACGCAGTATTTT. The rearrangement links TRBV5-1 to TRBJ2-3; 9 bases map to TRBD2. This CDR3 has 17 residues. Trimming cost V 4 bases and J 1 base; bases outside gene matches: 10. CDR1 SGHRS and CDR2 YFSETQ come from the germline V gene.